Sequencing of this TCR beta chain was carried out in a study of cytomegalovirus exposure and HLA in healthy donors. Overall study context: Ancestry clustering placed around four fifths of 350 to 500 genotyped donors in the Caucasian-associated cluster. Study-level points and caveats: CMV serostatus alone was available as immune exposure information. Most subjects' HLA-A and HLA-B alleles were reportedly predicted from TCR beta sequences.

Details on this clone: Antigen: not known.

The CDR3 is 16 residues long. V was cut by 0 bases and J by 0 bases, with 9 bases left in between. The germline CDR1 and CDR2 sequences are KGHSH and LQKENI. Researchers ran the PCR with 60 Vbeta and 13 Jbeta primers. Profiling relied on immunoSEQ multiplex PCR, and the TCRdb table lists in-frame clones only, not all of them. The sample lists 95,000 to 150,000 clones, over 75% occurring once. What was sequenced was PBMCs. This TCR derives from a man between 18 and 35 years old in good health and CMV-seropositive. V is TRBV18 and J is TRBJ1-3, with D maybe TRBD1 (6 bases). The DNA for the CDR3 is TGTGCCAGCTCACCACCTAACAGGGCCTCTGGAAACACCATATATTTT. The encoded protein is CASSPPNRASGNTIYF.